A selection of T cell receptor beta chains follows, all from one sample in a study of blood T cell repertoires in COVID-19. Here immunoSEQ multiplex PCR was the method, and the copy in TCRdb shows in-frame clones only, minus some. The sample has 120,000 to 150,000 clones; approximately 83% are singletons. Source material: peripheral blood. These receptors came from a woman between 55 and 75 years old with COVID-19, enrolled during active disease. CDR3s include the opening cysteine and the closing phenylalanine or tryptophan. Fields, in order: CDR3 length, D gene, J gene, clone size, V gene, CDR3 protein, CDR3 DNA. D genes are given only for firm matches. Only some rows state a clone size, as once, few, many or a class for expanded clones.

cdr3_length: 14
d_call: .
j_call: TRBJ2-7
clone_size: once
v_call: TRBV4-3
cdr3_aa: CASSPGTNTYEQYF
cdr3_nt: TGCGCCAGCAGCCCCGGGACAAATACCTACGAGCAGTACTTC

cdr3_length: 14
d_call: .
j_call: TRBJ2-7
clone_size: .
v_call: TRBV4-1
cdr3_aa: CASSQGAGLWEQYF
cdr3_nt: TGCGCCAGCAGCCAAGGGGCAGGGCTTTGGGAGCAGTACTTC

cdr3_length: 17
d_call: TRBD2
j_call: TRBJ2-1
clone_size: .
v_call: TRBV18
cdr3_aa: CASSKGLAGGLYNEQFF
cdr3_nt: TGTGCCAGCTCAAAGGGACTAGCGGGGGGGCTGTACAATGAGCAGTTCTTC

cdr3_length: 13
d_call: .
j_call: TRBJ2-1
clone_size: .
v_call: TRBV6-2/TRBV6-3
cdr3_aa: CASSYSGANEQFF
cdr3_nt: TGTGCCAGCAGTTACTCCGGAGCCAATGAGCAGTTCTTC

cdr3_length: 14
d_call: TRBD2
j_call: TRBJ2-1
clone_size: few
v_call: TRBV5-1
cdr3_aa: CASSSGLAVNEQFF
cdr3_nt: TGCGCCAGCAGCTCGGGACTAGCGGTGAATGAGCAGTTCTTC

cdr3_length: 15
d_call: TRBD2
j_call: TRBJ2-1
clone_size: .
v_call: TRBV5-4
cdr3_aa: CASTLAGGANNEQFF
cdr3_nt: TGTGCCAGCACCCTAGCGGGGGGGGCAAACAATGAGCAGTTCTTC

cdr3_length: 13
d_call: .
j_call: TRBJ1-1
clone_size: .
v_call: TRBV6-5
cdr3_aa: CASSYSQGGWAFF
cdr3_nt: TGTGCCAGCAGTTACTCGCAGGGTGGATGGGCTTTCTTT

cdr3_length: 16
d_call: TRBD2
j_call: TRBJ2-2
clone_size: few
v_call: TRBV9
cdr3_aa: CASSPLGGLESGELFF
cdr3_nt: TGTGCCAGTTCCCCCTTGGGTGGACTAGAGAGCGGGGAGCTGTTTTTT

cdr3_length: 15
d_call: .
j_call: TRBJ1-4
clone_size: .
v_call: TRBV7-9
cdr3_aa: CASSFPGLLDEKLFF
cdr3_nt: TGTGCCAGCAGCTTCCCAGGGCTGCTTGATGAAAAACTGTTTTTT

cdr3_length: 14
d_call: .
j_call: TRBJ1-1
clone_size: .
v_call: TRBV11-1
cdr3_aa: CASSLNYMNTEAFF
cdr3_nt: TGTGCCAGCAGCTTAAATTACATGAACACTGAAGCTTTCTTT

cdr3_length: 16
d_call: .
j_call: TRBJ1-6
clone_size: once
v_call: TRBV7-3
cdr3_aa: CASSLGRGSYNSPLHF
cdr3_nt: TGTGCCAGCAGCTTAGGCAGGGGATCGTATAATTCACCCCTCCACTTT

cdr3_length: 16
d_call: .
j_call: TRBJ2-2
clone_size: .
v_call: TRBV5-1
cdr3_aa: CASSLVARAEPGELFF
cdr3_nt: TGCGCCAGCAGCTTGGTGGCCAGGGCGGAGCCCGGGGAGCTGTTTTTT

cdr3_length: 15
d_call: TRBD2
j_call: TRBJ2-1
clone_size: .
v_call: TRBV27
cdr3_aa: CASSSAGDSYNEQFF
cdr3_nt: TGTGCCAGCAGTTCTGCGGGGGACTCCTACAATGAGCAGTTCTTC

cdr3_length: 14
d_call: TRBD1
j_call: TRBJ1-5
clone_size: .
v_call: TRBV7-8
cdr3_aa: CATRQGVGNQPQHF
cdr3_nt: TGTGCCACTCGACAGGGTGTAGGCAATCAGCCCCAGCATTTT

cdr3_length: 15
d_call: TRBD1
j_call: TRBJ2-7
clone_size: .
v_call: TRBV10-3
cdr3_aa: CAISESGDRGHEQYF
cdr3_nt: TGTGCCATCAGTGAGTCGGGGGACAGGGGACACGAGCAGTACTTC

cdr3_length: 15
d_call: TRBD1
j_call: TRBJ1-3
clone_size: few
v_call: TRBV5-1
cdr3_aa: CASSGQGLAGNTIYF
cdr3_nt: TGCGCCAGCAGCGGACAGGGTCTAGCTGGAAACACCATATATTTT

cdr3_length: 14
d_call: .
j_call: TRBJ1-2
clone_size: .
v_call: TRBV30
cdr3_aa: CAWSPIAGGEGYTF
cdr3_nt: TGTGCCTGGAGTCCCATCGCGGGGGGCGAAGGCTACACCTTC

cdr3_length: 15
d_call: .
j_call: TRBJ1-5
clone_size: .
v_call: TRBV19
cdr3_aa: CASSIYPRADQPQHF
cdr3_nt: TGTGCCAGTAGTATTTATCCGAGGGCGGATCAGCCCCAGCATTTT

cdr3_length: 15
d_call: TRBD2
j_call: TRBJ2-3
clone_size: .
v_call: TRBV7-9
cdr3_aa: CASSSLAESTDTQYF
cdr3_nt: TGTGCCAGCAGCTCACTAGCGGAGAGCACAGATACGCAGTATTTT

cdr3_length: 14
d_call: TRBD1
j_call: TRBJ1-2
clone_size: .
v_call: TRBV6-6
cdr3_aa: CASSYRQGNYGYTF
cdr3_nt: TGTGCCAGCAGTTACAGACAGGGAAACTATGGCTACACCTTC

cdr3_length: 14
d_call: TRBD1
j_call: TRBJ2-7
clone_size: .
v_call: TRBV5-1
cdr3_aa: CASSFDRGSYEQYF
cdr3_nt: TGCGCCAGCAGTTTTGACAGGGGCTCCTACGAGCAGTACTTC

cdr3_length: 13
d_call: .
j_call: TRBJ1-2
clone_size: .
v_call: TRBV29-1
cdr3_aa: CSAVQGLNYGYTF
cdr3_nt: TGCAGCGCTGTGCAGGGATTAAACTATGGCTACACCTTC

cdr3_length: 13
d_call: .
j_call: TRBJ1-6
clone_size: .
v_call: TRBV6-1
cdr3_aa: CASSESGDSPLHF
cdr3_nt: TGTGCCAGCAGTGAGTCGGGAGATTCACCCCTCCACTTT

cdr3_length: 16
d_call: TRBD1
j_call: TRBJ1-5
clone_size: once
v_call: TRBV2
cdr3_aa: CASTGTASYSNQPQHF
cdr3_nt: TGTGCCAGCACTGGGACAGCTAGTTATAGCAATCAGCCCCAGCATTTT

cdr3_length: 14
d_call: TRBD1
j_call: TRBJ2-3
clone_size: .
v_call: TRBV7-3
cdr3_aa: CASNSGQPTDTQYF
cdr3_nt: TGTGCCAGCAACTCGGGACAGCCGACAGATACGCAGTATTTT

cdr3_length: 16
d_call: TRBD2
j_call: TRBJ2-7
clone_size: .
v_call: TRBV13
cdr3_aa: CASSTSTSGGPYEQYF
cdr3_nt: TGTGCCAGCAGCACGTCGACTAGCGGGGGTCCCTACGAGCAGTACTTC

cdr3_length: 15
d_call: TRBD2
j_call: TRBJ2-3
clone_size: .
v_call: TRBV5-1
cdr3_aa: CASSFRGGATDTQYF
cdr3_nt: TGCGCCAGCAGCTTTCGCGGGGGGGCCACAGATACGCAGTATTTT

cdr3_length: 13
d_call: .
j_call: TRBJ1-1
clone_size: .
v_call: TRBV7-8
cdr3_aa: CASSQQENTEAFF
cdr3_nt: TGTGCCAGCAGCCAACAGGAGAACACTGAAGCTTTCTTT

cdr3_length: 15
d_call: .
j_call: TRBJ2-7
clone_size: .
v_call: TRBV5-1
cdr3_aa: CASSFLSQGGNEQYF
cdr3_nt: TGCGCCAGCAGCTTCCTTTCGCAGGGGGGTAACGAGCAGTACTTC

cdr3_length: 16
d_call: .
j_call: TRBJ2-7
clone_size: .
v_call: TRBV18
cdr3_aa: CASSPPGIGLAYEQYF
cdr3_nt: TGTGCCAGCTCACCGCCCGGTATTGGGCTCGCCTACGAGCAGTACTTC

cdr3_length: 13
d_call: .
j_call: TRBJ2-7
clone_size: .
v_call: TRBV29-1
cdr3_aa: CSVELDRPYEQYF
cdr3_nt: TGCAGCGTTGAACTGGACAGACCCTACGAGCAGTACTTC

cdr3_length: 15
d_call: TRBD1
j_call: TRBJ1-1
clone_size: .
v_call: TRBV4-1
cdr3_aa: CASSFRDREDTEAFF
cdr3_nt: TGCGCCAGCAGCTTTCGGGACAGAGAGGACACTGAAGCTTTCTTT

cdr3_length: 15
d_call: TRBD2
j_call: TRBJ2-7
clone_size: .
v_call: TRBV27
cdr3_aa: CASSFSGGGHYEQYF
cdr3_nt: TGTGCCAGCAGTTTCAGTGGGGGAGGGCACTACGAGCAGTACTTC

cdr3_length: 14
d_call: .
j_call: TRBJ2-3
clone_size: .
v_call: TRBV9
cdr3_aa: CASSFRTERDTQYF
cdr3_nt: TGTGCCAGCAGCTTCAGGACAGAAAGAGATACGCAGTATTTT

cdr3_length: 13
d_call: TRBD1
j_call: TRBJ1-2
clone_size: .
v_call: TRBV5-6
cdr3_aa: CASNRQGNYGYTF
cdr3_nt: TGTGCCAGCAACAGACAGGGAAACTATGGCTACACCTTC